Below are 17 T cell receptor beta chains sequenced from a single sample in a study of T cells after yellow fever vaccination. Each CDR3 protein is one row after TCRdb ran MiXCR on the 5' RACE reads. The sample contains around 88,000 distinct CDR3 sequences, about an eighth of which appear only once. The material sequenced was CD8+ T cells not binding an NS4B(214-222) dextramer, sorted from PBMCs, taken approximately 22 days after the first yellow fever vaccination. The origin of the receptors is a man between 18 and 29 years old who received the YFV17D yellow fever vaccine.

The chain links TRBV6-2 or TRBV6-3 to TRBJ2-2, with 8 bases fitting TRBD2. CDR1 MNHEY and CDR2 SVGEGT come from the germline V gene. The V and J ends lost 6 bases and 7 bases, in that order; junction bases with no gene match: 4. This CDR3 has 13 residues. The CDR3 sequence is CASRTGLVGELFF. The DNA of the CDR3 is TGTGCCAGCAGAACGGGACTAGTCGGGGAGCTGTTTTTT.

The V gene is TRBV9, the J gene TRBJ2-1; D may be TRBD2 (7 bases). The CDR3 covers 16 residues. Germline V gene data show CDR1 as SGDLS and CDR2 as YYNGEE. Deletions cut 0 bases from V and 9 bases from J, with 19 bases between. The CDR3 DNA sequence: TGTGCCAGCAGCGTAGAGTGGGGGGGCCCGGATGGTGAGCAGTTCTTC. Translation: CASSVEWGGPDGEQFF.

There are a few counts of this clonotype. The rearrangement uses TRBV7-9 and TRBJ2-7; a possible D gene is TRBD2 (5 bases). This CDR3 is built from 17 residues. CDR1 SEHNR and CDR2 FQNEAQ come from the germline V gene (reference sequence). Deletions cut 5 bases from V and 3 bases from J, with 23 bases between. CDR3 amino acids: CASSPYGEGVPNYEQYV. CDR3 nucleotide sequence: TGTGCCAGCAGCCCATACGGAGAGGGAGTACCGAACTACGAGCAGTACGTC.

This clonotype was counted between two and nine times. The chain carries TRBV29-1 and TRBJ2-2; no firm D call. Per the germline V gene, CDR1 is SQVTM and CDR2 is ANQGSEA. The CDR3 spans 13 residues. The V gene lost 5 bases and the J gene lost 0 bases, with 7 bases spanning the gap. The CDR3 coding sequence is TGCAGCGTTCTCCTCTCGAACACCGGGGAGCTGTTTTTT. Translated: CSVLLSNTGELFF.

This clonotype is medium-sized. The chain combines TRBV9 with TRBJ2-5, with D perhaps matching TRBD2 (6 bases). V was pared by 0 bases and J by 3 bases, with 9 bases between. Germline V gene lookup returns CDR1 SGDLS and CDR2 YYNGEE. The CDR3 is made up of 14 amino acids. CDR3 region: CASSVAGVEETQYF. The CDR3 region has the DNA TGTGCCAGCAGCGTAGCGGGGGTTGAAGAGACCCAGTACTTC.

This clonotype was counted ten times or more. This chain joins TRBV4-3 and TRBJ2-7, with D unclear. CDR1 and CDR2 (germline): LGHNA, YSLEER. V gave up 1 base and J gave up 4 bases, with 11 bases separating them. The CDR3 contains 14 residues. CDR3 amino acids: CASSQARRSYEQYF. The DNA of the CDR3 is TGCGCCAGCAGCCAAGCGCGCAGGTCTTACGAGCAGTACTTC.

This chain links TRBV4-1 with TRBJ2-7; a weak D match, TRBD2 (5 bases). This CDR3 contains 15 residues. In germline, CDR1 is MGHRA, CDR2 YSYEKL. Trimming cost V 3 bases and J 5 bases, with 17 bases left between them. In DNA form, the CDR3 reads TGCGCCAGCAGCCAGTTTCAGCGGCCGTCAGACGAGCAGTACTTC. Protein sequence: CASSQFQRPSDEQYF.

The table lists this clonotype with a few counts. This sequence joins TRBV11-2 and TRBJ1-2; D is uncertain. This CDR3 comprises 14 residues. Germline V gene data show CDR1 as SGHAT and CDR2 as FQNNGV. V was cut by 1 base and J by 4 bases, with 10 bases left in between. The CDR3 sequence is CASSLGSAFYGYTF. CDR3 sequence (DNA): TGTGCCAGCAGCTTAGGTTCAGCGTTCTATGGCTACACCTTC.

Ten or more counts support this clonotype. The chain uses TRBV20-1 and TRBJ2-7; 8 bases are a match to TRBD2. There are 14 residues in the CDR3. Trimming at V came to 1 base and at J to 3 bases, leaving 5 bases not matched to a gene. Germline V CDR1 and CDR2: DFQATT, SNEGSKA (reference sequence). CDR3 region: CSARAGTRSYEQYF. The CDR3 DNA reads TGCAGTGCTAGAGCCGGGACTAGAAGCTACGAGCAGTACTTC.

The rearrangement uses TRBV5-6 and TRBJ2-7, with 9 positions matching TRBD1. CDR3 length: 16 amino acids. V trimming: 2 bases; J trimming: 0 bases; junction bases outside the gene matches: 6. CDR1 SGHDT and CDR2 YYEEEE come from the germline V gene. CDR3 protein: CASSLAGQGLSYEQYV. The CDR3 DNA follows: TGTGCCAGCAGCTTAGCGGGACAGGGCCTCTCCTACGAGCAGTACGTC.

This clonotype has just a few counts. The chain combines TRBV24-1 with TRBJ2-5; D might be TRBD2 (5 bases). V was trimmed by 4 bases and J by 3 bases, leaving 14 bases between them. This CDR3 contains 15 residues. Germline CDR1 is KGHDR and CDR2 is SFDVKD. Written as DNA, the CDR3 is TGTGCCACCAGTGACACCCTAGCAGACGAAGAGACCCAGTACTTC. It encodes CATSDTLADEETQYF.

V usage is TRBV24-1 and J usage is TRBJ2-5; the match to TRBD2 covers 13 bases. Germline V gene lookup returns CDR1 KGHDR and CDR2 SFDVKD. Unmatched junction bases numbered 4, after V lost 7 bases and J lost 3 bases. The CDR3 covers 15 residues. CDR3 nucleotide sequence: TGTGCCACCAGCCCCGGGACTAGCGGGAAAGAGACCCAGTACTTC. Translating it yields CATSPGTSGKETQYF.

This clonotype came up a few times. The chain combines TRBV6-5 with TRBJ2-5, with D perhaps TRBD1 (5 bases). Germline CDR1 MNHEY, CDR2 SVGAGI. V was clipped by 0 bases and J by 4 bases, with 12 bases between them. This CDR3 has 15 amino acids. The chain's CDR3 is CASSYSGPAGETQYF. CDR3 coding DNA: TGTGCCAGCAGTTACTCGGGGCCCGCCGGAGAGACCCAGTACTTC.

The rearrangement uses TRBV4-1 and TRBJ2-2; 10 nucleotides agree with TRBD2. The V segment lost 4 bases and the J segment 6 bases; nucleotides outside the gene matches: 14. The CDR3 covers 18 residues. From germline, CDR1 is MGHRA and CDR2 YSYEKL. The CDR3 region is CASSPQGTSGTPSGELFF. Here the CDR3 DNA reads TGCGCCAGCAGCCCCCAGGGAACTAGCGGGACACCTTCCGGGGAGCTGTTTTTT.

The rearrangement links TRBV20-1 to TRBJ2-7; possible D gene TRBD1, 6 bases. V shed 3 bases and J shed 0 bases, with 12 bases lying between them. CDR3 size: 14 residues. Germline CDR1 reads DFQATT; CDR2 reads SNEGSKA (reference sequence). The CDR3: CSASMGDTSYEQYF. Here the CDR3 DNA reads TGCAGTGCTAGTATGGGGGACACCTCCTACGAGCAGTACTTC.

V usage is TRBV20-1 and J usage is TRBJ2-7; TRBD2 is a possible D gene (6 bases). CDR3 length: 12 residues. V was cut by 7 bases and J by 1 base, with 11 bases left in between. From germline, CDR1 is DFQATT and CDR2 SNEGSKA (reference sequence). The CDR3 DNA sequence: TGCAGTGTCGGGAGTCAGTCCTACGAGCAGTACTTC. It codes for CSVGSQSYEQYF.

The chain couples TRBV6-1 to TRBJ2-3; D is uncertain. Germline V gene data show CDR1 as MNHNS and CDR2 as SASEGT. The CDR3 runs to 13 residues. Trimming cost V 8 bases and J 0 bases, with 9 bases left between them. The CDR3 sequence is CASRGGSTDTQYF. The CDR3 bases are TGTGCCAGCCGAGGTGGAAGCACAGATACGCAGTATTTT.